The T cell receptor beta chain under discussion was sequenced for a study of CD8 T cells in Susac syndrome. CDR3 length equals 15 residues. The V gene's germline CDR1 is SEHNR and CDR2 FQNEAQ (reference sequence). Trimming removed 5 bases at V and 2 bases at J, with 13 bases between. An amount of RNA that ranged from roughly 0.45 to 1 ug was reverse transcribed with random hexamers. TCRdb fed the immunoSEQ multiplex PCR reads into MiXCR, producing one record per CDR3 protein. The data hold around 150,000 distinct CDR3 sequences, with more than 85% observed a single time. What was sequenced was CD8+ T cells from PBMCs. This clonotype originated in a human donor with Susac syndrome. The V gene is TRBV7-9, the J gene TRBJ2-1; D tentatively fits TRBD1 or TRBD2 (5 bases each). The chain's CDR3 is CASSDGPGPYNEQFF. In nucleotides, the CDR3 is TGTGCCAGCAGCGATGGCCCGGGACCCTACAATGAGCAGTTCTTC.